This is a list of T cell receptor beta chains from one sample in a study of beta chain features in type 1 diabetes. Produced via immunoSEQ multiplex PCR; TCRdb's table is partial and in-frame only. The data show roughly 500,000 clones, about 10% seen once. Sequenced material: naive CD4+ T cells from blood. The receptors were gathered from a woman younger than 35 in good health. The CDR3 runs from the conserved cysteine through the conserved F or W. The D gene is left open where the match is weak. Size is omitted from some rows. Given values are once, few, many or a class for expanded clones.

abundance	len	d_gene	v_gene	j_gene	CDR3nt	CDR3aa
.	16	.	TRBV27	TRBJ2-1	TGTGCCAGCAAGCCCCAAGAACTTCTTAACCGAGATGAGCAGTTCTTC	CASKPQELLNRDEQFF
few	13	TRBD1	TRBV6-5	TRBJ1-2	TGTGCCAGCAGTTACCCAGGGGGCAAAGGCTACACCTTC	CASSYPGGKGYTF
.	15	TRBD1	TRBV14	TRBJ1-6	TGTGCCAGCAGCCAAGGATGGACAGGGGTATCACCCCTCCACTTT	CASSQGWTGVSPLHF
few	13	.	TRBV14	TRBJ2-7	TGTGCCAGCAGCCAAGTTAACGGCTACGAGCAGTACTTC	CASSQVNGYEQYF
.	14	.	TRBV7-2	TRBJ2-7	TGTGCCAGCAGCTTAGGTGGTGGATCGTACGAGCAGTACTTC	CASSLGGGSYEQYF
many	13	TRBD2	TRBV29-1	TRBJ2-7	TGCAGCGTTAGTAGCGGGGCGAGGTACGAGCAGTACTTC	CSVSSGARYEQYF
.	15	TRBD1	TRBV5-1	TRBJ1-4	TGCGCCAGCAGCTTGGAGACAGGGATTAATGAAAAACTGTTTTTT	CASSLETGINEKLFF
.	16	.	TRBV4-2	TRBJ2-1	TGTGCCAGCAGCCGCGACTGGGACTCACCTTACAATGAGCAGTTCTTC	CASSRDWDSPYNEQFF
.	13	.	TRBV11-2	TRBJ2-4	TGTGCCAGCAGCAGGATAGCCAAAAACATTCAGTACTTC	CASSRIAKNIQYF
.	15	TRBD1	TRBV18	TRBJ2-1	TGTGCCAGCTCACCACGGGGTGGACAGGGCCATGAGCAGTTCTTC	CASSPRGGQGHEQFF
.	15	.	TRBV2	TRBJ1-3	TGTGCCAGCAGAGGGCTGACTGGCTCTGGAAACACCATATATTTT	CASRGLTGSGNTIYF
few	10	.	TRBV29-1	TRBJ1-2	TGCAGCGTTGACGATTCGGGCTACACCTTC	CSVDDSGYTF
few	14	.	TRBV18	TRBJ2-2	TGTGCCAGCTCACTTCAGGGTTACACCGGGGAGCTGTTTTTT	CASSLQGYTGELFF
few	14	.	TRBV9	TRBJ2-5	TGTGCCAGCAGCGTAGGGGGGACTCAAGAGACCCAGTACTTC	CASSVGGTQETQYF
.	17	TRBD2	TRBV7-8	TRBJ2-6	TGTGCCAGCAGCGCCAGACTAGCGGGAGTTGGGGCCAACGTCCTGACTTTC	CASSARLAGVGANVLTF
.	16	.	TRBV2	TRBJ2-3	TGTGCCAGCACTACACTCAGGGGATCTAGCACAGATACGCAGTATTTT	CASTTLRGSSTDTQYF
.	14	.	TRBV7-2	TRBJ2-1	TGTGCCAGCAGCCACCCCGGTTTTGCCAATGAGCAGTTCTTC	CASSHPGFANEQFF
.	16	.	TRBV4-3	TRBJ1-1	TGCGCCAGCAGCCAAGACTTCCTACGAAGAAACACTGAAGCTTTCTTT	CASSQDFLRRNTEAFF